There are a few counts of the clone carrying this TCR beta chain. Its antigen is as yet unknown. The data derive from a study of cytomegalovirus exposure and HLA in healthy donors. Overall study findings and caveats: Later analysis showed most CMV-associated TCR beta chains appearing HLA-restricted. Roughly uniform sequencing depth across donors was assumed, possibly incorrectly.

V was cut by 3 bases and J by 9 bases, with 15 bases left in between. Looked up from germline, CDR1 is LNHNV and CDR2 is YYDKDF (reference sequence). The CDR3 consists of 14 residues. 13 Jbeta primers and 60 Vbeta primers were used for the PCR. Original analysis: In a later analysis, the count reached about 80 million unique TCR beta chains, with about 12 million shared. Clones were read by immunoSEQ multiplex PCR, and TCRdb kept only the in-frame ones, dropping some. The V and J calls and the clone size are those of that table, but D and trimming were determined from the DNA. The top ten hold 2.6% of the sample, which has 100,000 to 150,000 clones, about 70% seen once.

The V and J genes are TRBV15 and TRBJ2-1, with TRBD2 as a possible D gene (5 bases). This receptor was taken from a woman aged 55-69 years in good health and CMV-seropositive. Sequencing used PBMCs. The CDR3 DNA reads as TGTGCCACCAGCAGGAAGGGTTCGGGGAGTGAGCAGTTCTTC. It codes for CATSRKGSGSEQFF.